This T cell receptor (beta chain) appears in the sequencing data of a study of blood T cell repertoires in COVID-19. Germline V gene data show CDR1 as SGHDN and CDR2 as FVKESK. V was trimmed by 1 base and J by 9 bases, leaving 7 bases between them. CDR3 length: 12 amino acids. In the original processing: The authors estimated nucleated cell counts from reference gene primer amplification. Clones were read by immunoSEQ multiplex PCR, and TCRdb kept only the in-frame ones, dropping some. V and J calls and clone size are copied from that table; D and trimming were computed from the DNA. The data contain 200,000 to 250,000 clones, just over 85% of them singletons. Enrolled through a virtual design, the participants were between 18 and 89 years of age and came from some 25 US areas.

Sequencing was performed on PBMCs or T cells enriched from blood (not recorded which). V usage is TRBV14 and J usage is TRBJ2-1, with D possibly being TRBD2 (6 bases). This receptor was obtained from a woman in her fifties or sixties with acute COVID-19. The CDR3 region has the DNA TGTGCCAGCAGCCAAGCGGGGGTTGAGCAGTTCTTC. Protein product: CASSQAGVEQFF.